This T cell receptor (beta chain) was sequenced in a study of cytomegalovirus exposure and HLA in healthy donors. Study-wide context: Early released data had around 89 million unique TCRs, all coming from HLA-typed donors. Study observations and caveats: According to reports, the classifier identified cytomegalovirus status with high specificity and sensitivity.

PCR employed 60 Vbeta and 13 Jbeta primers. Profiling relied on immunoSEQ multiplex PCR, and the TCRdb table lists in-frame clones only, not all of them. The sample lists roughly 170,000 clones; over 60% were seen once. To note about this clone: Its antigen is not known.

Source material: PBMCs. This TCR was recovered from a girl aged 10-17 years in good health and CMV-seronegative.

CDR3 in DNA: TGTGCCAGCAGTGAAGCCGTGGCGGGGGGGCCCAGAAGCGAGACCCAGTACTTC. Encoded protein: CASSEAVAGGPRSETQYF. This sequence joins TRBV6-1 and TRBJ2-5; 9 positions agree with TRBD2. The CDR3 runs to 18 residues. The V gene's germline CDR1 is MNHNS and CDR2 SASEGT. J was trimmed by 5 bases and V by 0 bases; bases with no gene match: 13.